These 13 T cell receptor beta chains originate from one sample sequenced in a study of blood T cell repertoires in COVID-19. Method: immunoSEQ multiplex PCR; TCRdb's copy keeps in-frame clones and lacks some. The sample has approximately 73,000 clones; more than 75% are singletons. The sequenced sample was peripheral blood. The source is a woman in her seventies with acute or convalescent COVID-19.

This rearrangement joins TRBV10-3 to TRBJ1-6, with a tentative D call TRBD1 (5 bases). Trimming removed 1 base from V and 4 bases from J, with 14 bases in between. Per germline, CDR1 ENHRY and CDR2 SYGVKD. The CDR3 covers 17 residues. The CDR3 reads CAISELAGPSYNSPLHF. For the CDR3, the DNA is TGTGCCATCAGTGAGTTGGCAGGGCCCTCTTATAATTCACCCCTCCACTTT.

This chain joins TRBV21-1 and TRBJ2-1; the table assigns TRBD2, which was not confirmed against the DNA. TRBV21-1 is a pseudogene segment. The CDR3 totals 21 residues. The CDR3 spells CASSKKEGRASGGLDYNEQFF. CDR3 nucleotides: TGTGCCAGCAGCAAAAAGGAAGGGAGGGCTAGCGGGGGGCTTGACTACAATGAGCAGTTCTTC.

The gene calls are TRBV4-2 and TRBJ1-1; no firm D call. Per the germline V gene, CDR1 is LGHNA and CDR2 is YNFKEQ. The V and J ends lost 0 bases and 2 bases respectively, with 10 bases between them. The CDR3 runs 15 residues. CDR3 nucleotides: TGTGCCAGCAGCCAAGATCCCCGGGTTAACACTGAAGCTTTCTTT. Protein sequence: CASSQDPRVNTEAFF.

The chain joins TRBV10-3 to TRBJ2-5, with a possible D match to TRBD2 (6 bases). The length of the CDR3 is 12 residues. Germline CDR1 is ENHRY and CDR2 is SYGVKD. Trimming pared 4 bases from V and 5 bases from J, leaving 8 bases between. The CDR3 spells CAISGGAETQYF. DNA for the CDR3: TGTGCCATCAGTGGCGGGGCCGAGACCCAGTACTTC.

J is TRBJ1-2 and V is TRBV6-2 or TRBV6-3; 7 nucleotides agree with TRBD1. The CDR3 has 15 amino acids. In germline, CDR1 is MNHEY, CDR2 SVGEGT. V shed 6 bases, J shed 5 bases, and the junction held 12 bases outside the gene matches. CDR3 sequence reads: CASSKIRGGAYGYTF. CDR3 bases: TGTGCCAGCAGCAAAATTCGAGGGGGCGCGTATGGCTACACCTTC.

This clone was counted a single time. This chain links TRBV14 with TRBJ2-2; no reliable D call. The CDR3 covers 14 residues. CDR1 is SGHDN, CDR2 FVKESK, per germline. Trimming shortened V by 1 base and J by 6 bases, and 9 bases separated the two germline ends. CDR3: CASSQASVAGELFF. As DNA, the CDR3 is TGTGCCAGCAGCCAAGCGTCGGTCGCCGGGGAGCTGTTTTTT.

This sequence joins TRBV5-4 and TRBJ2-4; D gene ambiguous. The germline V gene has CDR1 SGHNT and CDR2 YYREEE (reference sequence). V shed 3 bases and J shed 1 base, with 11 bases lying between them. There are 15 residues in the CDR3. The CDR3 sequence: CASSSSDFAKNIQYF. CDR3 sequence (DNA): TGTGCCAGCAGCTCATCTGACTTCGCCAAAAACATTCAGTACTTC.

V gene TRBV18 combines with J gene TRBJ2-1, with TRBD1 matching 9 bases. Trimming cost V 3 bases and J 10 bases; bases outside gene matches: 7. The germline gives CDR1 KGHSH, CDR2 LQKENI. This CDR3 comprises 14 residues. The CDR3 region has the DNA TGTGCCAGCTCACCCAGCCGGGACAGGGAGGAGCAGTTCTTC. This translates into CASSPSRDREEQFF.

This chain connects TRBV7-6 to TRBJ1-5, with no clear D. This CDR3 comprises 17 residues. Germline V gene sequence: CDR1 SGHVS, CDR2 FNYEAQ. Trimming took 5 bases from V and 0 from J, leaving 17 bases between them. The CDR3: CASSRPRQVPSNQPQHF. The DNA for the CDR3 is TGTGCCAGCAGCCGCCCACGACAAGTACCTAGCAATCAGCCCCAGCATTTT.

J is TRBJ2-3 and V is TRBV7-2; no definite D call. V dropped 1 base and J dropped 2 bases, with 4 bases sitting between them. CDR1 and CDR2 (germline): SGHTA, FQGNSA. The CDR3 extends over 13 amino acids. The chain's CDR3 is CASSLGPTDTQYF. The DNA of the CDR3 is TGTGCCAGCAGCTTAGGGCCCACAGATACGCAGTATTTT.

The V gene is TRBV28, the J gene TRBJ2-5; 8 nucleotides align to TRBD2. Germline V CDR1 and CDR2: MDHEN, SYDVKM. The CDR3 has 16 residues. V lost 5 bases and J lost 4; bases outside the gene matches: 12. The CDR3 loop reads CASSLPGAGGRETQYF. In DNA form, the CDR3 reads TGTGCCAGCAGTCTCCCGGGGGCGGGGGGCAGAGAGACCCAGTACTTC.

V gene TRBV10-3 combines with J gene TRBJ1-2; the match to TRBD1 covers 10 bases. The V and J ends lost 8 bases and 2 bases, in that order; junction bases with no gene match: 8. The germline CDR1 and CDR2 sequences are ENHRY and SYGVKD. The CDR3 contains 15 residues. CDR3 loop: CAISTRDRGNYGYTF. CDR3 sequence (DNA): TGTGCCATCTCCACCCGGGACAGGGGAAACTATGGCTACACCTTC.

The chain couples TRBV5-6 to TRBJ2-3; D unresolved. The CDR3 loop spans 14 amino acids. The V and J ends lost 2 bases and 1 base respectively, with 8 bases between them. In germline, CDR1 is SGHDT, CDR2 YYEEEE. For the CDR3, the DNA is TGTGCCAGCAGCTTCTCTTTAGGCACAGATACGCAGTATTTT. It is translated as CASSFSLGTDTQYF. Based on the CDR3 plus reference TRBV5-6 and TRBJ2-3, the full variable domain is DAGVTQSPTHLIKTRGQQVTLRCSPKSGHDTVSWYQQALGQGPQFIFQYYEEEERQRGNFPDRFSGHQFPNYSSELNVNALLLGDSALYLCASSFSLGTDTQYFGPGTRLTVL.